This record covers a single TCR beta chain. Its antigen is not identified. This may arise from a read error, as a much more abundant clone is one base away. TCRdb fed the 5' RACE reads into MiXCR, producing one record per CDR3 protein. This table holds roughly 40,000 distinct CDR3 sequences, 9.5% to 11% found once. These data belong to a study of CD8 T cells in ankylosing spondylitis. Germline V gene sequence: CDR1 MNHNS, CDR2 SASEGT. The CDR3 contains 13 residues. Trimming removed 4 bases from V and 6 bases from J, with 12 bases in between. Study results and limitations: Clones tied to disease were said to be significantly enriched in matched ankylosing spondylitis synovial fluid. Earlier work had already found some motif variants in reactive arthritis synovial fluid and blood.

The V call is TRBV6-1, the J call TRBJ1-1; D not resolved. The receptor comes from a male donor with ankylosing spondylitis or in good health (not recorded which). Sequenced material: blood, either unsorted or a sorted T cell fraction (not recorded which). CDR3 DNA: TGTGCCAGCAGTGGGACCCCAAGGGCTGAAGCTTTCTTT. Translating gives CASSGTPRAEAFF.